This T cell receptor beta chain stems from a study of T cells expressing NK-cell markers. Whole-study results and caveats: These clonotypes additionally ranked first within the CD3+CD56-NKG2C+ fraction of a few donors.

TCRdb re-called the 5' RACE reads, yielding one record per CDR3 amino acid sequence without DNA. Found here are fewer than 300,000 distinct CDR3 sequences; the top ten clones hold 4% to 5%. Details on this clonotype: Antigen unknown.

Germline-derived CDR1 and CDR2 are MNHEY and SMNVEV (reference sequence). This CDR3 comprises 16 residues. The chain carries TRBV27 and TRBJ2-5. This TCR was sampled from a woman aged 18 to 75 in good health. Sequenced input: blood T cells: a sorted CD56 or NKG2C T cell subset, CD4+ or CD8+ T cells, or bulk PBMC T cells (not recorded which). The CDR3 here is CASSLVGRHDQETQYF.